The 6 T cell receptor beta chains below were found in one sample sequenced in a study of Graves' ophthalmopathy and Graves' hyperthyroidism. CDR3 regions of TCR beta were amplified from RNA transcripts. The first round was an RT-PCR with HTBI primers, and the second round was a multiplex PCR. MiXCR, run by TCRdb on the multiplex PCR reads, gives a single entry per CDR3 protein. Of around 1.1 million distinct CDR3 sequences in the sample, roughly two fifths were seen once. What was sequenced was peripheral blood or thyroid tissue (not recorded which). Every receptor here comes from an adult man with Graves' hyperthyroidism.

A note on this clonotype: One end of the junction does not line up with germline, which may come from a read error. This sequence joins TRBV7-9 and TRBJ2-1; a possible D gene is TRBD2 (6 bases). This CDR3 has 14 amino acids. Germline V CDR1 and CDR2: SEHNR, FQNEAQ (reference sequence). CDR3 loop: CASSLSGWGVAVTF. As DNA, the CDR3 is TGTGCCAGCAGCTTAAGCGGTTGGGGGGTTGCAGTCACCTTC.

This clonotype was counted a few times. The chain joins TRBV2 to TRBJ2-7; 11 bases are a match to TRBD2. Germline assignment: CDR1 SNHLY and CDR2 FYNNEI. This CDR3 contains 16 residues. The V gene end was trimmed by 6 bases and the J gene end by 5 bases; junction bases not matched to a gene: 12. Written as DNA, the CDR3 is TGTGCCAGCAGACCCATGGTAATAGCGGGGGGGAACGAGCAGTACTTC. Its translation: CASRPMVIAGGNEQYF. The full variable domain, in which reference TRBV2 and TRBJ2-7 provide the parts outside the CDR3, is EPEVTQTPSHQVTQMGQEVILRCVPISNHLYFYWYRQILGQKVEFLVSFYNNEISEKSEIFDDQFSVERPDGSNFTLKIRSTKLEDSAMYFCASRPMVIAGGNEQYFGPGTRLTVT.

The rearrangement links TRBV7-6 to TRBJ2-7; D ambiguous. CDR1 SGHVS and CDR2 FNYEAQ come from the germline V gene. Trimming left V 1 base short and J 0 bases short, with 7 bases between. The CDR3 spans 14 residues. The CDR3 spells CASSLERASYEQYF. The DNA for the CDR3 is TGTGCCAGCAGCTTAGAACGGGCCTCCTACGAGCAGTACTTC.

A note on this clonotype: A much larger clonotype is one base distant, so this may be a read error. This chain connects TRBV9 to TRBJ2-5; 7 bases are shared with TRBD2. The CDR3 totals 15 residues. V was pared by 4 bases and J by 3 bases, with 9 bases of the junction left unmatched. Looked up from germline, CDR1 is SGDLS and CDR2 is YYNGEE. DNA for the CDR3: TGTGCCAGCAGCCATTACGCTAGCGGCAAAGAGACCCAGTACTTC. Translated, it gives CASSHYASGKETQYF.

The chain recombines TRBV27 with TRBJ2-7, with 7 positions matching TRBD2. This CDR3 contains 15 residues. V lost 7 bases, J lost 2 bases, and 11 bases stayed unmatched. The germline V gene has CDR1 MNHEY and CDR2 SMNVEV (reference sequence). Written as DNA, the CDR3 is TGTGCCAGCACGGCTTTGAGGGGAGGGACCTACGAGCAGTACTTC. Residues: CASTALRGGTYEQYF.

Only a few counts were recorded for this clonotype. V and J are TRBV6-2 or TRBV6-3 and TRBJ2-5; 9 nucleotides match TRBD2. V was clipped by 0 bases and J by 4 bases; unmatched bases: 6. Germline V gene data show CDR1 as MNHEY and CDR2 as SVGEGT. The CDR3 runs 16 residues. CDR3 DNA sequence: TGTGCCAGCAGTTACTCGGCGGGACTAGCAGGAGAGACCCAGTACTTC. This codes for CASSYSAGLAGETQYF.